The 16 T cell receptor beta chains in this list originate from one sample, sequenced in a study of blood T cell repertoires in COVID-19. The repertoire was sequenced with immunoSEQ multiplex PCR; TCRdb's copy has only in-frame clones and lacks some. This repertoire shows 300,000 to 350,000 clones, around 90% found once; its top ten account for approximately 3.5%. Sequencing was carried out using peripheral blood. All receptors derive from a woman aged 18-29 years who had recovered from COVID-19.

The CDR3 loop is CAWSVRAGPNYGYTF. CDR3 DNA: TGTGCCTGGAGTGTACGAGCAGGGCCCAACTATGGCTACACCTTC. The chain is built from TRBV30 and TRBJ1-2; tentatively, D is TRBD1 (5 bases). The CDR3 extends over 15 amino acids. Trimming took off 0 bases at V and 2 bases at J, with 13 bases between the two ends. Germline assignment: CDR1 GTSNPN and CDR2 SVGIG (reference sequence).

CDR3 sequence reads: CASSSGTSGSRETQYF. CDR3 DNA: TGTGCCAGCAGCTCAGGGACTAGCGGGAGTCGGGAGACCCAGTACTTC. V gene TRBV5-4 combines with J gene TRBJ2-5, with 14 positions matching TRBD2. CDR1 is SGHNT, CDR2 YYREEE, per germline (reference sequence). The CDR3 covers 16 residues. After removal of 3 bases from V and 5 bases from J, the junction contained 6 bases not matched to a gene.

The V gene is TRBV6-1, the J gene TRBJ2-2, with D maybe TRBD1 (6 bases). Between the trimmed V and J ends, which lost 3 bases and 1 base, there was a span of 15 bases. Per germline, CDR1 MNHNS and CDR2 SASEGT. CDR3 length: 17 amino acids. Here the CDR3 DNA reads TGTGCCAGCAGTGACGCCGCAGGGGTCGAGAACACCGGGGAGCTGTTTTTT. Protein sequence: CASSDAAGVENTGELFF.

This rearrangement joins TRBV9 to TRBJ2-1, with 7 bases matching TRBD2. V shed 3 bases and J 10 bases; nucleotides not matched to a gene: 13. The CDR3 consists of 15 residues. CDR1 and CDR2 from the germline V gene are SGDLS and YYNGEE. DNA for the CDR3: TGTGCCAGCAGCGCCCGGACTAGTATGGGTAGCGAGCAGTTCTTC. Translated, it gives CASSARTSMGSEQFF.

The rearrangement uses TRBV28 and TRBJ1-1; 8 bases map to TRBD1. The germline V gene encodes CDR1 MDHEN and CDR2 SYDVKM. The J segment lost 4 bases and the V segment lost 8 bases, leaving 9 bases of the junction unmatched. This CDR3 region has 14 residues. The DNA for the CDR3 is TGTGCCAGCCTACCACCGGGACAGGTCACTGAAGCTTTCTTT. Its protein is CASLPPGQVTEAFF.

The chain recombines TRBV20-1 with TRBJ1-1; D call uncertain. CDR1 is DFQATT and CDR2 is SNEGSKA in the germline V gene (reference sequence). V lost 3 bases to trimming and J lost 5 bases, with 19 bases between them. The CDR3 runs to 15 residues. The CDR3 region has the DNA TGCAGTGCTAGTTATCCTAACCCGGGATGGACTGAAGCTTTCTTT. It encodes CSASYPNPGWTEAFF.

The rearrangement joins TRBV27 to TRBJ1-2; unclear D gene. CDR3 length: 14 residues. Germline CDR1 reads MNHEY; CDR2 reads SMNVEV (reference sequence). V lost 6 bases to trimming and J lost 8 bases, with 19 bases between them. DNA for the CDR3: TGTGCCAGCAGGGCGGGAGTGGCCTTCGGGGGCTACACCTTC. Amino acids: CASRAGVAFGGYTF.

This chain joins TRBV24-1 and TRBJ2-4; D possibly corresponds to TRBD1 (5 bases). The ends were cut back, 9 bases at V and 5 bases at J, with 19 bases in the middle. The CDR3 contains 15 residues. CDR1 KGHDR and CDR2 SFDVKD come from the germline V gene. CDR3 in DNA: TGTGCCACCCATAACCAGGGCTGCGAGGAAAACATTCAGTACTTC. This encodes CATHNQGCEENIQYF.

This clone was counted a single time. This sequence joins TRBV27 and TRBJ2-4; 11 bases agree with TRBD2. The germline V gene encodes CDR1 MNHEY and CDR2 SMNVEV (reference sequence). CDR3 length equals 14 residues. The J segment lost 6 bases and the V segment lost 6 bases, leaving 4 bases of the junction unmatched. In nucleotides, the CDR3 is TGTGCCAGCAGCTCCGGGACTAGCGGAAACATTCAGTACTTC. This sequence encodes CASSSGTSGNIQYF.

The chain has TRBV28 and TRBJ2-1; 8 nucleotides line up with TRBD1. The CDR3 spans 16 residues. After removal of 4 bases from V and 2 bases from J, the junction contained 7 bases not matched to a gene. The germline V gene encodes CDR1 MDHEN and CDR2 SYDVKM. The CDR3 loop reads CASSSPGTGTYNEQFF. DNA for the CDR3: TGTGCCAGCAGTTCCCCCGGGACAGGCACCTACAATGAGCAGTTCTTC.

The V gene is TRBV5-4, the J gene TRBJ1-2, with 8 positions matching TRBD1. The V gene end was trimmed by 5 bases and the J gene end by 10 bases; junction bases not matched to a gene: 16. CDR1 is SGHNT, CDR2 YYREEE, per germline (reference sequence). This CDR3 comprises 15 residues. The CDR3 here is CASSSSQGARFVYTF. For the CDR3, the DNA is TGTGCCAGCAGTTCGTCCCAGGGGGCCCGTTTTGTCTACACCTTC.

The rearrangement links TRBV28 to TRBJ2-7; the match to TRBD2 covers 15 bases. This CDR3 region has 14 residues. Looked up from germline, CDR1 is MDHEN and CDR2 is SYDVKM. V shed 4 bases, J shed 6 bases, and the junction held 1 base outside the gene matches. The CDR3 DNA sequence: TGTGCCAGCAGTTCGGGACTAGCGGGAGGCGAGCAGTACGTC. Translation gives CASSSGLAGGEQYV.

The table lists this clone with a count of one. This chain joins TRBV4-3 and TRBJ1-5; no clear D. CDR3 length: 15 residues. CDR1 LGHNA and CDR2 YSLEER come from the germline V gene. Trimming pared 0 bases from V and 2 bases from J, leaving 8 bases between. CDR3 DNA: TGCGCCAGCAGCCAAGACGAGGGCCGCAATCAGCCCCAGCATTTT. Its translation: CASSQDEGRNQPQHF.

The rearrangement joins TRBV7-9 to TRBJ1-4; D may be TRBD1 (5 bases). Trimming removed 7 bases at V and 5 bases at J, with 23 bases between. The CDR3 length is 17 residues. Germline V CDR1 and CDR2: SEHNR, FQNEAQ (reference sequence). The CDR3 DNA reads TGTGCCAGCACCCCTCTTTTCAGGAGACAGCTCAATGAAAAACTGTTTTTT. It encodes CASTPLFRRQLNEKLFF.

V and J are TRBV7-2 and TRBJ1-6; D is ambiguous. CDR1 and CDR2 (germline): SGHTA, FQGNSA. CDR3 length: 17 amino acids. V was trimmed by 4 bases and J by 0 bases, leaving 13 bases between them. Written as DNA, the CDR3 is TGTGCCAGCAGCTCAGAGGGCTCACGCTCCTATAATTCACCCCTCCACTTT. This gives the protein CASSSEGSRSYNSPLHF.

The J gene is TRBJ1-6, the V gene TRBV19, with 10 nucleotides matching TRBD1. The J segment lost 7 bases and the V segment lost 5 bases, leaving 5 bases of the junction unmatched. CDR1 is LNHDA and CDR2 is SQIVND in the germline V gene (reference sequence). CDR3 length: 15 residues. The CDR3 protein is CASSEQGQGNSPLHF. Here the CDR3 DNA reads TGTGCCAGTAGTGAGCAGGGACAGGGGAATTCACCCCTCCACTTT.